Below, 27 T cell receptor beta chains from the same sample are listed, as sequenced in a study of blood T cell repertoires in COVID-19. Sequencing was performed with immunoSEQ multiplex PCR; in TCRdb, only in-frame clones are kept and a portion is missing. The repertoire holds approximately 170,000 clones, with less than 90% as singletons. The sample consisted of peripheral blood. Receptor source: a woman in her 70s with COVID-19, enrolled during active disease.

This CDR3 reads CASSQEWGGHTEAFF. Here the CDR3 DNA reads TGTGCCAGCAGCCAAGAGTGGGGGGGCCACACTGAAGCTTTCTTT. The rearrangement joins TRBV4-2 to TRBJ1-1; D might be TRBD1 (6 bases). This CDR3 comprises 15 residues. The germline V gene has CDR1 LGHNA and CDR2 YNFKEQ. Trimming cost V 0 bases and J 3 bases, with 11 bases left between them.

The genes are TRBV18 and TRBJ1-5, with 11 bases fitting TRBD1. CDR1 KGHSH and CDR2 LQKENI come from the germline V gene. Unmatched junction bases numbered 8, after V lost 4 bases and J lost 6 bases. CDR3 length: 16 residues. DNA of the CDR3: TGTGCCAGCTCACTTCTCGGACAGGGGGCCGGTCAGCCCCAGCATTTT. This sequence encodes CASSLLGQGAGQPQHF.

The chain uses TRBV6-5 and TRBJ2-1; D might be TRBD2 (6 bases). Germline lookup yields CDR1 MNHEY and CDR2 SVGAGI. The CDR3 is 15 residues long. Trimming shortened V by 8 bases and J by 0 bases, and 14 bases separated the two germline ends. The CDR3 DNA is TGTGCCAGCGCCCAAGGGAGGAGCTCCTACAATGAGCAGTTCTTC. Translated: CASAQGRSSYNEQFF.

The chain carries TRBV2 and TRBJ2-1, with 9 bases that match TRBD2. The CDR3 has 15 amino acids. Trimming removed 6 bases from V and 3 bases from J; junction bases left unmatched: 6. CDR1 and CDR2 (germline): SNHLY, FYNNEI. In nucleotides, the CDR3 is TGTGCCAGCAGGGAGACTAGCGGTGGCTACAATGAGCAGTTCTTC. This gives the protein CASRETSGGYNEQFF.

A note on this clone: This specimen includes other DNA sequences encoding the same CDR3. In DNA form, the CDR3 reads TGTGCCCGCTGTGATGCGGCACGACCCGGTCAGCCCCAGCATTTT. Amino acid sequence: CARCDAARPGQPQHF. The chain carries TRBV2 and TRBJ1-5, with D unclear. Germline V gene data show CDR1 as SNHLY and CDR2 as FYNNEI. Trimming took off 11 bases at V and 6 bases at J, with 23 bases between the two ends. This CDR3 spans 15 amino acids.

The gene calls are TRBV5-6 and TRBJ2-1, with 8 bases lining up with TRBD1. V dropped 1 base and J dropped 4; count of bases not matched to a gene: 7. Germline lookup yields CDR1 SGHDT and CDR2 YYEEEE. This CDR3 has 16 amino acids. The CDR3 nucleotides are TGTGCCAGCAGCTTGTCCGGGACAGGTACTTACAATGAGCAGTTCTTC. Amino acids: CASSLSGTGTYNEQFF.

This clone was found a few times. The genes are TRBV3-1 (or the pseudogene TRBV3-2) and TRBJ1-2; D remains ambiguous. CDR3 length: 14 amino acids. The germline gives CDR1 LGHDT, CDR2 YNNKEL (reference sequence). Trimming took off 4 bases at V and 2 bases at J, with 11 bases between the two ends. The DNA for the CDR3 is TGTGCCAGCAGCCCCGGGGTGAGGAACTATGGCTACACCTTC. Residues: CASSPGVRNYGYTF.

The CDR3 coding sequence is TGTGCCTGGAGTCTTGAGCAGGGTTTCGACAATGAGCAGTTCTTC. Residues: CAWSLEQGFDNEQFF. The chain joins TRBV30 to TRBJ2-1; D is perhaps TRBD1 (5 bases). Germline values: CDR1 GTSNPN, CDR2 SVGIG (reference sequence). The CDR3 has 15 amino acids. V was pared by 2 bases and J by 5 bases, with 16 bases between.

The chain combines TRBV20-1 with TRBJ1-1, with TRBD1 matching 9 bases. Germline lookup yields CDR1 DFQATT and CDR2 SNEGSKA (reference sequence). The V and J ends lost 3 bases and 0 bases, in that order; junction bases with no gene match: 8. There are 16 residues in the CDR3. This CDR3 is CSASGDRGTMNTEAFF. For the CDR3, the DNA is TGCAGTGCTAGTGGCGACAGGGGGACAATGAACACTGAAGCTTTCTTT.

This clone was seen a handful of times. The genes are TRBV7-3 and TRBJ1-6; 9 nucleotides agree with TRBD1. The J segment lost 7 bases and the V segment lost 5 bases, leaving 3 bases of the junction unmatched. The germline CDR1 and CDR2 sequences are SGHTA and FQGTGA. The length of the CDR3 is 14 residues. As DNA, the CDR3 is TGTGCCAGCAGCAAACAGGGGGCGAATTCACCCCTCCACTTT. It translates to CASSKQGANSPLHF. The variable domain in full, with the rest retrieved from reference TRBV7-3 and TRBJ1-6, is GAGVSQTPSNKVTEKGKYVELRCDPISGHTALYWYRQSLGQGPEFLIYFQGTGAADDSGLPNDRFFAVRPEGSVSTLKIQRTERGDSAVYLCASSKQGANSPLHFGNGTRLTVT.

The rearrangement uses TRBV2 and TRBJ2-2, with D hard to call. This CDR3 is 14 amino acids long. The germline V and J ends were trimmed by 6 bases and 0 bases, with 8 bases remaining between them. Germline values: CDR1 SNHLY, CDR2 FYNNEI. The CDR3 coding sequence is TGTGCCAGCAGGTTCCCTGCGAACACCGGGGAGCTGTTTTTT. This translates into CASRFPANTGELFF.

This clone was picked up a small number of times. Compared with germline, one end of the junction differs, possibly owing to a read error. The CDR3 spells CASIEAGRGGYTF. The CDR3 DNA sequence: TGTGCCAGCATTGAAGCTGGCAGGGGTGGCTACACCTTC. The chain has TRBV2 and TRBJ1-2, with TRBD1 as a possible D gene (6 bases). Per the germline V gene, CDR1 is SNHLY and CDR2 is FYNNEI. The CDR3 consists of 13 residues.

The V gene is TRBV19, the J gene TRBJ2-1, with 9 bases that match TRBD2. V lost 6 bases, J lost 6 bases, and 6 bases stayed unmatched. The germline V gene encodes CDR1 LNHDA and CDR2 SQIVND (reference sequence). This CDR3 has 14 amino acids. CDR3 nucleotide sequence: TGTGCCAGTAGCATTGGCGGGGGGGTCAATGAGCAGTTCTTC. Translated: CASSIGGGVNEQFF.

V is TRBV7-8 and J is TRBJ2-7, with 7 bases aligning to TRBD2. Germline V gene sequence: CDR1 SGHVS, CDR2 FQNEAQ. CDR3 length: 13 residues. Germline trimming cut 6 bases from V and 0 bases from J; bases unmatched to any gene: 2. The CDR3: CASRREASYEQYF. DNA of the CDR3: TGTGCCAGCAGACGGGAGGCCTCCTACGAGCAGTACTTC.

The chain employs TRBV28 and TRBJ1-4; no reliable D call. V was trimmed by 2 bases and J by 8 bases, leaving 3 bases between them. The germline V gene encodes CDR1 MDHEN and CDR2 SYDVKM. The CDR3 spans 11 residues. The DNA of the CDR3 is TGTGCCAGCAGTTTACAGGAAAAACTGTTTTTT. Translation gives CASSLQEKLFF. The full variable domain, its missing parts supplied by reference TRBV28 and TRBJ1-4, is DVKVTQSSRYLVKRTGEKVFLECVQDMDHENMFWYRQDPGLGLRLIYFSYDVKMKEKGDIPEGYSVSREKKERFSLILESASTNQTSMYLCASSLQEKLFFGSGTQLSVL.

A single count supports this clone. V is TRBV27 and J is TRBJ2-5, with 8 bases fitting TRBD2. The V and J ends lost 8 bases and 5 bases, in that order; junction bases with no gene match: 7. Germline V lookup: CDR1 MNHEY, CDR2 SMNVEV (reference sequence). The CDR3 has 13 amino acids. The CDR3 bases are TGTGCCAGCCGGCGGGGGGCGGAGGAGACCCAGTACTTC. This gives the protein CASRRGAEETQYF.

This sequence joins TRBV3-1 (or the pseudogene TRBV3-2) and TRBJ1-2; 7 nucleotides agree with TRBD1. Trimming removed 0 bases from V and 8 bases from J; junction bases left unmatched: 9. The CDR3 has 15 amino acids. Germline V gives CDR1 LGHDT, CDR2 YNNKEL (reference sequence). This CDR3 is CASSQDNRQGYGYTF. CDR3 DNA: TGTGCCAGCAGCCAAGATAACCGACAGGGATACGGCTACACCTTC.

The chain recombines TRBV4-2 with TRBJ2-1; weak D call: TRBD2 (6 bases). CDR3 length: 15 amino acids. Deletions cut 1 base from V and 8 bases from J, with 15 bases between. The V gene's germline CDR1 is LGHNA and CDR2 YNFKEQ. The CDR3 protein is CASSQGGGDYHEQFF. Written as DNA, the CDR3 is TGTGCCAGCAGCCAAGGGGGCGGGGATTACCATGAGCAGTTCTTC.

This chain links TRBV9 with TRBJ2-1; no definite D call. V was clipped by 0 bases and J by 5 bases, with 21 bases between them. The CDR3 is 18 amino acids. CDR1 is SGDLS, CDR2 YYNGEE, per germline. The CDR3 DNA reads TGTGCCAGCAGCGTAGCTACGGCGACTTTCGGAATAAACAATGAGCAGTTCTTC. This gives the protein CASSVATATFGINNEQFF.

The CDR3 loop is CASSLKAGVNTGELFF. The CDR3 nucleotides read TGTGCCAGCAGCTTAAAAGCGGGGGTAAACACCGGGGAGCTGTTTTTT. The chain carries TRBV11-2 and TRBJ2-2, with 8 bases lining up with TRBD2. The CDR3 contains 16 residues. Germline values: CDR1 SGHAT, CDR2 FQNNGV. Trimming at V came to 2 bases and at J to 2 bases, leaving 4 bases not matched to a gene.

The chain joins TRBV27 to TRBJ2-3; a possible D gene is TRBD1 (5 bases). The CDR3 has 17 residues. The V end lost 3 bases, the J end lost 4 bases, and 20 bases lay between the germline ends. Germline V CDR1 and CDR2: MNHEY, SMNVEV (reference sequence). The DNA for the CDR3 is TGTGCCAGCAGTTTCAGGGCGACTCCTACTGACTCAGATACGCAGTATTTT. Translating gives CASSFRATPTDSDTQYF.

The chain uses TRBV13 and TRBJ2-3; D may be TRBD1 (5 bases). CDR3 size: 13 residues. V shed 8 bases and J shed 1 base, with 10 bases lying between them. The germline V gene encodes CDR1 PRHDT and CDR2 FYEKMQ (reference sequence). The CDR3 DNA follows: TGTGCCAGCTTAATACAGGGCACAGATACGCAGTATTTT. It specifies CASLIQGTDTQYF.

The chain links TRBV7-2 to TRBJ2-7, with 14 bases that match TRBD2. CDR3 length: 16 amino acids. V lost 5 bases, J lost 6 bases, and 9 bases stayed unmatched. CDR1 and CDR2 from the germline V gene are SGHTA and FQGNSA. The CDR3 region is CASSLRGTSGSIEQYF. In DNA, the CDR3 is TGTGCCAGCAGCCTAAGGGGGACTAGCGGGAGTATCGAGCAGTACTTC.

As concerns this clone: Within the sample, other DNA sequences also encode this same CDR3. The chain recombines TRBV6-5 with TRBJ2-1; D remains ambiguous. Germline V CDR1 and CDR2: MNHEY, SVGAGI. The germline V and J ends were trimmed by 6 bases and 5 bases, with 5 bases remaining between them. This CDR3 has 11 amino acids. The CDR3 protein is CASRRDNEQFF. In nucleotides, the CDR3 is TGTGCCAGCAGGAGAGACAATGAGCAGTTCTTC.

V and J are TRBV5-1 and TRBJ1-2; D call uncertain. CDR3 size: 13 residues. Germline V gene data show CDR1 as SGHRS and CDR2 as YFSETQ. Between the trimmed V and J ends, which lost 0 bases and 6 bases, there was a span of 9 bases. The CDR3 region has the DNA TGCGCCAGCAGCTTGGGCCTGGAGGATGGCTACACCTTC. Translation: CASSLGLEDGYTF.

The chain uses TRBV9 and TRBJ2-5; D is unresolved. V was trimmed by 4 bases and J by 5 bases, leaving 12 bases between them. The CDR3 consists of 13 residues. The germline gives CDR1 SGDLS, CDR2 YYNGEE. The CDR3 DNA reads as TGTGCCAGCAGCAAAGAGTTATGGGAGACCCAGTACTTC. Translated, it gives CASSKELWETQYF.

V gene TRBV29-1 combines with J gene TRBJ1-2, with D perhaps TRBD1 (5 bases). Trimming stripped 4 bases from V and 9 bases from J, with 21 bases between. Germline CDR1 SQVTM, CDR2 ANQGSEA. The CDR3 is made up of 14 amino acids. CDR3: CSVGGGGNGSSYTF. CDR3 sequence (DNA): TGCAGCGTTGGGGGGGGAGGGAATGGATCTAGCTACACCTTC.